Below are 21 T cell receptor beta chains sequenced from a single sample in a study of cytomegalovirus exposure and HLA in healthy donors. Primers: 60 Vbeta forward and 13 Jbeta reverse. Assay: immunoSEQ multiplex PCR; the TCRdb copy retains only in-frame clones and omits some. The sample contains 50,000 to 60,000 clones, 75% to 80% of which appear only once. The sample taken for sequencing was PBMCs. Receptors were obtained from a woman in her thirties or forties in good health and CMV-seropositive.

This clone was found once. The V gene is TRBV15, the J gene TRBJ2-5; 7 bases map to TRBD2. Germline loops: CDR1 LNHNV, CDR2 YYDKDF (reference sequence). The CDR3 spans 15 residues. After removal of 0 bases from V and 7 bases from J, the junction contained 8 bases not matched to a gene. DNA for the CDR3: TGTGCCACCAGCAGAGATCCTCTAGCGGATGGGACCCAGTACTTC. Protein: CATSRDPLADGTQYF.

This clone turned up a few times. CDR3 loop: CASSIPTDRVVTEAFF. Here the CDR3 DNA reads TGTGCCAGTAGTATCCCGACGGACAGGGTAGTTACTGAAGCTTTCTTT. The chain carries TRBV19 and TRBJ1-1; TRBD1 matches 8 bases. Germline CDR1 reads LNHDA; CDR2 reads SQIVND (reference sequence). The V segment lost 3 bases and the J segment 5 bases; nucleotides outside the gene matches: 11. This CDR3 has 16 residues.

CDR3 region: CASTLDRGLPEAFF. The CDR3 coding sequence is TGTGCCAGCACCCTAGACAGGGGGCTTCCTGAAGCTTTCTTT. This rearrangement joins TRBV2 to TRBJ1-1; 10 nucleotides agree with TRBD1. CDR3 length: 14 residues. V lost 7 bases to trimming and J lost 6 bases; unmatched junction nucleotides: 8. Germline V gene lookup returns CDR1 SNHLY and CDR2 FYNNEI. The full variable domain, completed using reference TRBV2 and TRBJ1-1, is EPEVTQTPSHQVTQMGQEVILRCVPISNHLYFYWYRQILGQKVEFLVSFYNNEISEKSEIFDDQFSVERPDGSNFTLKIRSTKLEDSAMYFCASTLDRGLPEAFFGQGTRLTVV.

This clone is a singleton in its sample. The chain joins TRBV5-1 to TRBJ2-1, with TRBD1 identical over 9 bases. The CDR3 runs to 16 residues. The germline V gene encodes CDR1 SGHRS and CDR2 YFSETQ. J lost 7 bases, V lost 4 bases, and 12 bases had no gene match. Here the CDR3 DNA reads TGCGCCAGCAGCCCGGACAGGGGCCAGGGCCCTAATGAGCAGTTCTTC. Protein: CASSPDRGQGPNEQFF.

This chain connects TRBV5-3 to TRBJ1-6; D is ambiguous. TRBV5-3 is placed among ORFs of uncertain function. Deletions cut 0 bases from V and 4 bases from J, with 14 bases between. The CDR3 has 17 amino acids. CDR3 amino acids: CARSLETPEPYNSPLHF. Here the CDR3 DNA reads TGTGCCAGAAGCTTGGAAACACCGGAGCCTTATAATTCACCCCTCCACTTT.

The chain recombines TRBV29-1 with TRBJ2-1; 7 bases align to TRBD1. The V segment lost 7 bases and the J segment 1 base; nucleotides outside the gene matches: 7. The CDR3 sequence is 14 residues long. Germline values: CDR1 SQVTM, CDR2 ANQGSEA. The CDR3 sequence is CSAEGDRSYNEQFF. Written as DNA, the CDR3 is TGCAGCGCTGAGGGGGACAGATCCTACAATGAGCAGTTCTTC.

The rearrangement uses TRBV5-6 and TRBJ2-1; perhaps TRBD1 as D (5 bases). Germline-derived CDR1 and CDR2 are SGHDT and YYEEEE. The V end lost 4 bases, the J end lost 6 bases, and 17 bases lay between the germline ends. The CDR3 is 15 amino acids. The CDR3 spells CASSGRAERGNEQFF. The DNA of the CDR3 is TGTGCCAGCAGCGGACGGGCCGAAAGGGGCAATGAGCAGTTCTTC.

This clone was recorded once. This chain uses TRBV7-9 with TRBJ2-1; 8 bases are shared with TRBD2. Trimming at V came to 5 bases and at J to 5 bases, leaving 8 bases not matched to a gene. Germline values: CDR1 SEHNR, CDR2 FQNEAQ (reference sequence). This CDR3 spans 15 amino acids. CDR3 DNA: TGTGCCAGCAGCGTACGGGGGGGCCACGACAATGAGCAGTTCTTC. Protein product: CASSVRGGHDNEQFF.

V and J are TRBV29-1 and TRBJ2-5, with 7 bases lining up with TRBD2. Trimming took 4 bases from V and 4 from J; bases not matched to a gene: 12. Germline V lookup: CDR1 SQVTM, CDR2 ANQGSEA. The CDR3 runs 15 residues. The CDR3: CSVVSPASGAETQYF. The CDR3 DNA sequence: TGCAGCGTTGTTTCGCCGGCTAGCGGCGCAGAGACCCAGTACTTC. Variable domain in full (rest from reference TRBV29-1 and TRBJ2-5): SAVISQKPSRDICQRGTSLTIQCQVDSQVTMMFWYRQQPGQSLTLIATANQGSEATYESGFVIDKFPISRPNLTFSTLTVSNMSPEDSSIYLCSVVSPASGAETQYFGPGTRLLVL.

J is TRBJ2-3 and V is TRBV27, with D unresolved. Germline values: CDR1 MNHEY, CDR2 SMNVEV (reference sequence). V lost 6 bases to trimming and J lost 2 bases, with 9 bases between them. The length of the CDR3 is 13 residues. CDR3 nucleotide sequence: TGTGCCAGCAGCGCCTCAGTCACAGATACGCAGTATTTT. As protein: CASSASVTDTQYF.

This chain links TRBV2 with TRBJ1-5; 12 nucleotides match TRBD1. The V and J ends lost 6 bases and 7 bases, in that order; junction bases with no gene match: 1. The CDR3 totals 13 residues. Germline lookup yields CDR1 SNHLY and CDR2 FYNNEI. The CDR3 sequence is CASRGTGGQPQHF. In nucleotides, the CDR3 is TGTGCCAGCAGGGGGACAGGGGGCCAGCCCCAGCATTTT.

The chain employs TRBV5-4 and TRBJ2-2; tentative D call: TRBD1 (5 bases). Germline V gene sequence: CDR1 SGHNT, CDR2 YYREEE (reference sequence). The CDR3 runs 14 residues. Trimming removed 0 bases at V and 3 bases at J, with 6 bases between. CDR3 loop: CASSLGGHTGELFF. CDR3 bases: TGTGCCAGCAGCTTGGGGGGCCACACCGGGGAGCTGTTTTTT.

This clone was detected only once. The chain carries TRBV2 and TRBJ2-3, with 13 bases lining up with TRBD2. The CDR3 spans 17 residues. V dropped 6 bases and J dropped 6; count of bases not matched to a gene: 12. CDR1 and CDR2 from the germline V gene are SNHLY and FYNNEI. The DNA for the CDR3 is TGTGCCAGCAGCGAATACAAGGGACTAGCGGGGTATGATACGCAGTATTTT. This encodes CASSEYKGLAGYDTQYF.

This clone was found once. The chain links TRBV27 to TRBJ1-6; D is perhaps TRBD1 (5 bases). Germline CDR1 MNHEY, CDR2 SMNVEV (reference sequence). This CDR3 region has 14 residues. The V and J ends lost 2 bases and 9 bases respectively, with 11 bases between them. The CDR3 reads CASSLEGRSSPLHF. CDR3 nucleotides: TGTGCCAGCAGTTTAGAGGGGAGGAGTTCACCCCTCCACTTT.

The chain joins TRBV7-2 to TRBJ2-7, with TRBD2 identical over 11 bases. Germline V lookup: CDR1 SGHTA, CDR2 FQGNSA. The CDR3 is 14 amino acids. V trimming: 2 bases; J trimming: 6 bases; junction bases outside the gene matches: 3. The chain's CDR3 is CASSLLAGGAEQYF. The CDR3 coding sequence is TGTGCCAGCAGCTTACTAGCGGGGGGTGCCGAGCAGTACTTC.

V gene TRBV4-3 combines with J gene TRBJ2-3; D may be TRBD2 (7 bases). Germline loops: CDR1 LGHNA, CDR2 YSLEER. The CDR3 consists of 15 residues. Trimming cost V 0 bases and J 4 bases, with 11 bases left between them. CDR3 coding DNA: TGCGCCAGCAGCCAAGAAGGGGGGGCTGCAGATACGCAGTATTTT. Its translation is CASSQEGGAADTQYF.

This sequence joins TRBV25-1 and TRBJ2-5, with D tentatively TRBD2 (6 bases). V gave up 10 bases and J gave up 1 base, with 10 bases separating them. The germline CDR1 and CDR2 sequences are MGHDK and SYGVNS. This CDR3 has 12 residues. The DNA for the CDR3 is TGTGCCATACGGGGGACCCAAGAGACCCAGTACTTC. Amino acids: CAIRGTQETQYF.

The chain is built from TRBV15 and TRBJ1-6; TRBD1 is a possible D gene (6 bases). V lost 2 bases to trimming and J lost 14 bases, with 16 bases between them. Germline lookup yields CDR1 LNHNV and CDR2 YYDKDF (reference sequence). The CDR3 is 14 amino acids. The CDR3: CATSRFRDNQALHF. The DNA of the CDR3 is TGTGCCACCAGCAGATTCCGGGACAATCAGGCCCTCCACTTT.

For the CDR3, the DNA is TGTGCCAGCAGTTTCGGGCCGGGGGGGCCCAACAATGAGCAGTTCTTC. It yields the protein CASSFGPGGPNNEQFF. The chain employs TRBV28 and TRBJ2-1, with 8 bases that match TRBD2. Germline assignment: CDR1 MDHEN and CDR2 SYDVKM. J gave up 5 bases and V 3 bases, and 9 bases lay outside the gene matches. The CDR3 is 16 residues long.

The chain carries TRBV6-4 and TRBJ1-6, with 7 bases matching TRBD1. Trimming at V came to 4 bases and at J to 0 bases, leaving 9 bases not matched to a gene. CDR1 MRHNA and CDR2 SNTAGT come from the germline V gene. The CDR3 loop spans 18 amino acids. CDR3 sequence: CASSAPGTVCSYNSPLHF. The CDR3 region has the DNA TGTGCCAGCAGTGCCCCAGGGACAGTATGCTCCTATAATTCACCCCTCCACTTT.

The CDR3 sequence: CASSPGLAGTGELFF. The CDR3 coding sequence is TGTGCCAGCAGCCCAGGACTAGCGGGGACCGGGGAGCTGTTTTTT. The chain is built from TRBV9 and TRBJ2-2; 12 nucleotides line up with TRBD2. The germline gives CDR1 SGDLS, CDR2 YYNGEE. There are 15 residues in the CDR3. J gave up 5 bases and V 4 bases, and 3 bases lay outside the gene matches. The full variable domain, its missing parts supplied by reference TRBV9 and TRBJ2-2, is DSGVTQTPKHLITATGQRVTLRCSPRSGDLSVYWYQQSLDQGLQFLIQYYNGEERAKGNILERFSAQQFPDLHSELNLSSLELGDSALYFCASSPGLAGTGELFFGEGSRLTVL.